Below, 25 T cell receptor beta chains from the same sample are listed, as sequenced in a study of early T cells in non-severe SARS-CoV-2 infection. Via MiXCR, TCRdb re-called the 5' RACE reads, giving one row per CDR3 protein. The table includes more than 60,000 distinct CDR3 sequences, more than 10% detected once. This sample comprised whole blood, obtained at baseline. These receptors all stem from an adult who was a healthcare worker with PCR-confirmed SARS-CoV-2 infection or an uninfected control (not recorded which). The donor label of this sample is uncertain.

This clonotype has a handful of counts. V usage is TRBV30 and J usage is TRBJ2-2, with TRBD1 matching 9 bases. V shed 8 bases and J 5 bases; nucleotides not matched to a gene: 9. The germline V gene encodes CDR1 GTSNPN and CDR2 SVGIG (reference sequence). This CDR3 spans 14 amino acids. The CDR3 region is CAGRTGAYTGELFF. In nucleotides, the CDR3 is TGTGCCGGACGGACAGGGGCGTATACCGGGGAGCTGTTTTTT.

The chain combines TRBV5-1 with TRBJ1-4, with 9 bases matching TRBD1. The CDR3 has 14 amino acids. After removal of 4 bases from V and 6 bases from J, the junction contained 4 bases not matched to a gene. Per germline, CDR1 SGHRS and CDR2 YFSETQ. The CDR3 here is CASSPWTGDEKLFF. CDR3 DNA: TGCGCCAGCAGCCCTTGGACAGGGGATGAAAAACTGTTTTTT.

This clonotype was seen ten or more times. CDR3 sequence reads: CASSSRQGEWSSYNEQFF. CDR3 nucleotides: TGCGCCAGCAGCTCAAGACAGGGGGAGTGGAGCTCCTACAATGAGCAGTTCTTC. This chain joins TRBV5-1 and TRBJ2-1; 9 nucleotides line up with TRBD1. Trimming removed 3 bases from V and 0 bases from J; junction bases left unmatched: 10. Germline assignment: CDR1 SGHRS and CDR2 YFSETQ. There are 18 residues in the CDR3.

This clonotype occurred a few times. V usage is TRBV5-5 and J usage is TRBJ1-2, with TRBD1 matching over 9 bases. V was pared by 4 bases and J by 4 bases, with 5 bases of the junction left unmatched. Germline V lookup: CDR1 SGHKS, CDR2 YYEKEE (reference sequence). This CDR3 is built from 14 residues. The CDR3 bases are TGTGCCAGCAGCACCGGACAGGGGACCTATGGCTACACCTTC. This encodes CASSTGQGTYGYTF.

The genes are TRBV27 and TRBJ2-2; perhaps TRBD1 as D (6 bases). This CDR3 contains 15 residues. V was cut by 3 bases and J by 6 bases, with 14 bases left in between. Looked up from germline, CDR1 is MNHEY and CDR2 is SMNVEV (reference sequence). This chain's CDR3 is CASSFWTEAAGELFF. In nucleotides, the CDR3 is TGTGCCAGCAGTTTTTGGACAGAGGCCGCCGGGGAGCTGTTTTTT.

This chain joins TRBV11-2 and TRBJ2-1, with D possibly TRBD2 on 5 matching bases. The CDR3 length is 14 residues. Germline assignment: CDR1 SGHAT and CDR2 FQNNGV. Trimming pared 5 bases from V and 8 bases from J, leaving 16 bases between. The CDR3 reads CASSRPVMGDEQFF. For the CDR3, the DNA is TGTGCCAGCAGCCGACCGGTGATGGGAGATGAGCAGTTCTTC.

This clonotype was counted between two and nine times. The V call is TRBV7-7, the J call TRBJ2-5; 7 bases agree with TRBD2. The CDR3 is 16 amino acids. Germline trimming cut 0 bases from V and 4 bases from J; bases unmatched to any gene: 8. Germline V gene sequence: CDR1 SSHAT, CDR2 FNYEAQ (reference sequence). The CDR3 reads CASSLAAGEAVETQYF. The DNA of the CDR3 is TGTGCCAGCAGCTTAGCTGCGGGGGAGGCCGTAGAGACCCAGTACTTC.

This clonotype turned up a few times. The V and J genes are TRBV28 and TRBJ1-2; a possible D gene is TRBD1 (6 bases). CDR3 length: 15 amino acids. Trimming left V 6 bases short and J 8 bases short, with 22 bases between. Germline V gene lookup returns CDR1 MDHEN and CDR2 SYDVKM. The CDR3 coding sequence is TGTGCCAGCAGGACCCCCAGGGGTAGGGGTATCGGCTACACCTTC. This translates into CASRTPRGRGIGYTF.

This clonotype was detected ten times or more. The rearrangement uses TRBV7-2 and TRBJ2-1, with D possibly matching TRBD2 (5 bases). CDR3 length equals 15 residues. Germline V gene data show CDR1 as SGHTA and CDR2 as FQGNSA. With 1 base removed from V and 4 bases from J, the gap between germline ends came to 11 bases. The DNA for the CDR3 is TGTGCCAGCAGCTTAGGGTTAGCGAGTTACAATGAGCAGTTCTTC. It is translated as CASSLGLASYNEQFF. Complete variable domain (other parts from reference TRBV7-2 and TRBJ2-1): GAGVSQSPSNKVTEKGKDVELRCDPISGHTALYWYRQSLGQGLEFLIYFQGNSAPDKSGLPSDRFSAERTGGSVSTLTIQRTQQEDSAVYLCASSLGLASYNEQFFGPGTRLTVL.

This clonotype was detected a few times. The chain recombines TRBV5-1 with TRBJ2-5; 8 nucleotides agree with TRBD1. The CDR3 sequence is 15 residues long. The germline CDR1 and CDR2 sequences are SGHRS and YFSETQ. The V gene end was trimmed by 0 bases and the J gene end by 2 bases; junction bases not matched to a gene: 3. CDR3 DNA sequence: TGCGCCAGCAGCTTGGGACAGGGGCTACAAGAGACCCAGTACTTC. Amino acid sequence: CASSLGQGLQETQYF.

The chain recombines TRBV11-2 with TRBJ2-2; 10 nucleotides agree with TRBD1. The CDR3 covers 15 residues. Germline V gives CDR1 SGHAT, CDR2 FQNNGV. V trimming: 1 base; J trimming: 5 bases; junction bases outside the gene matches: 1. The CDR3 reads CASSLAGQGTGELFF. CDR3 nucleotide sequence: TGTGCCAGCAGCTTAGCGGGACAGGGGACCGGGGAGCTGTTTTTT. Full variable domain (outside the CDR3, taken from reference TRBV11-2 and TRBJ2-2): EAGVAQSPRYKIIEKRQSVAFWCNPISGHATLYWYQQILGQGPKLLIQFQNNGVVDDSQLPKDRFSAERLKGVDSTLKIQPAKLEDSAVYLCASSLAGQGTGELFFGEGSRLTVL.

This clonotype showed up just a few times. The V gene is TRBV14, the J gene TRBJ2-3; the D gene is possibly TRBD2 (7 bases). This CDR3 is built from 16 residues. Germline V gene sequence: CDR1 SGHDN, CDR2 FVKESK. V lost 0 bases to trimming and J lost 4 bases, with 14 bases between them. This CDR3 is CASSQDWGGVSDTQYF. The CDR3 nucleotides read TGTGCCAGCAGCCAAGACTGGGGGGGCGTTTCAGATACGCAGTATTTT.

V is TRBV12-3 or TRBV12-4 and J is TRBJ1-1; perhaps TRBD1 as D (6 bases). Deletions cut 3 bases from V and 1 base from J, with 12 bases between. This CDR3 is built from 15 residues. This CDR3 reads CASSFYGGPNTEAFF. The CDR3 bases are TGTGCCAGCAGTTTCTATGGGGGCCCGAACACTGAAGCTTTCTTT.

Only a few counts were recorded for this clonotype. V and J are TRBV30 and TRBJ1-1; unclear D gene. V was clipped by 2 bases and J by 1 base, with 8 bases between them. Germline loops: CDR1 GTSNPN, CDR2 SVGIG (reference sequence). The CDR3 contains 13 residues. This chain's CDR3 is CAWSPDGNTEAFF. CDR3 nucleotides: TGTGCCTGGAGTCCGGACGGGAACACTGAAGCTTTCTTT. The full variable domain, completed using reference TRBV30 and TRBJ1-1, is SQTIHQWPATLVQPVGSPLSLECTVEGTSNPNLYWYRQAAGRGLQLLFYSVGIGQISSEVPQNLSASRPQDRQFILSSKKLLLSDSGFYLCAWSPDGNTEAFFGQGTRLTVV.

This clonotype was detected a few times. The genes are TRBV7-2 and TRBJ2-2; D gene uncertain. The germline V gene has CDR1 SGHTA and CDR2 FQGNSA. CDR3 length equals 13 residues. Deletions cut 3 bases from V and 5 bases from J, with 7 bases between. The DNA of the CDR3 is TGTGCCAGCAGCTTTTCTACGACCGGGGAGCTGTTTTTT. Translating it yields CASSFSTTGELFF.

The gene calls are TRBV10-2 and TRBJ2-7, with D perhaps TRBD1 or TRBD2 (5 bases each). The CDR3 has 14 residues. The V end was cut by 0 bases, the J end by 3 bases, with 9 bases between. CDR1 is WSHSY and CDR2 is SAAADI in the germline V gene. The CDR3 DNA reads TGCGCCAGCAGTGAGTCGGGACCGAGCTACGAGCAGTACGTC. Encoded protein: CASSESGPSYEQYV.

This clonotype has a handful of counts. V usage is TRBV7-2 and J usage is TRBJ2-2, with a weak D call TRBD2 (6 bases). Trimming took off 5 bases at V and 5 bases at J, with 18 bases between the two ends. The V gene's germline CDR1 is SGHTA and CDR2 FQGNSA. CDR3 length equals 16 residues. CDR3 in amino acids: CASSTLTSLGTGELFF. The CDR3 DNA follows: TGTGCCAGCAGCACTTTAACTAGCTTGGGAACCGGGGAGCTGTTTTTT.

The chain uses TRBV2 and TRBJ2-3; weak D call: TRBD1 (6 bases). V lost 6 bases and J 2 bases, leaving 18 bases between the germline ends. The germline V gene encodes CDR1 SNHLY and CDR2 FYNNEI. This CDR3 has 16 residues. CDR3 coding DNA: TGTGCCAGCAGAGTTGACAGGAACCTTCTCACAGATACGCAGTATTTT. Its translation is CASRVDRNLLTDTQYF.

This clonotype was counted only a few times. V is TRBV7-2 and J is TRBJ2-7, with TRBD1 as a possible D gene (6 bases). This CDR3 spans 13 amino acids. Trimming removed 3 bases from V and 3 bases from J, with 9 bases in between. The germline CDR1 and CDR2 sequences are SGHTA and FQGNSA. The CDR3 sequence is CASSFGTLYEQYV. The CDR3 bases are TGTGCCAGCAGCTTTGGGACACTCTACGAGCAGTACGTC.

This clonotype was picked up many times. The chain is built from TRBV6-1 and TRBJ2-7; D perhaps matches TRBD1 (6 bases). Germline V lookup: CDR1 MNHNS, CDR2 SASEGT. V lost 4 bases to trimming and J lost 2 bases, with 9 bases between them. The CDR3 loop spans 13 amino acids. DNA of the CDR3: TGTGCCAGCAGTGTACAGGGAACCTACGAGCAGTACGTC. Translation gives CASSVQGTYEQYV.

Many counts were recorded for this clonotype. V gene TRBV5-1 combines with J gene TRBJ2-5; 12 bases match TRBD2. Unmatched junction bases numbered 6, after V lost 4 bases and J lost 2 bases. The CDR3 extends over 16 amino acids. Germline CDR1 and CDR2: SGHRS and YFSETQ. Written as DNA, the CDR3 is TGCGCCAGCAGCAGCGGACTAGCGGGGTTTCAAGAGACCCAGTACTTC. The encoded protein is CASSSGLAGFQETQYF.

This clonotype was detected ten times or more. The chain has TRBV29-1 and TRBJ2-5; no clear D. The V end lost 0 bases, the J end lost 9 bases, and 14 bases lay between the germline ends. Looked up from germline, CDR1 is SQVTM and CDR2 is ANQGSEA. The CDR3 sequence is 13 residues long. The CDR3 DNA reads TGCAGCGTTGAAGAACTAACAGAGTCGGCCCAGTACTTC. Amino acids: CSVEELTESAQYF.

The sample holds a few counts of this clonotype. The rearrangement links TRBV20-1 to TRBJ2-5; 11 bases are a match to TRBD2. Germline V gene data show CDR1 as DFQATT and CDR2 as SNEGSKA (reference sequence). This CDR3 is 18 amino acids long. J was trimmed by 3 bases and V by 3 bases; bases with no gene match: 15. The CDR3 loop reads CSASWLAGGPSRKETQYF. The CDR3, as DNA: TGCAGTGCTAGTTGGCTAGCGGGGGGCCCAAGTCGAAAAGAGACCCAGTACTTC.

In this sample, this clonotype turned up a few times. This rearrangement joins TRBV10-3 to TRBJ2-3, with 8 bases aligning to TRBD1. The CDR3 contains 13 residues. Trimming removed 9 bases from V and 4 bases from J; junction bases left unmatched: 6. Germline CDR1 reads ENHRY; CDR2 reads SYGVKD. CDR3 nucleotides: TGTGCCATGTCGACAGGGGTTTCAGATACGCAGTATTTT. It encodes CAMSTGVSDTQYF.

The chain couples TRBV20-1 to TRBJ2-2, with TRBD1 matching over 7 bases. The trim removed 5 bases at V and 1 base at J, leaving 4 bases unmatched. CDR1 and CDR2 from the germline V gene are DFQATT and SNEGSKA (reference sequence). This CDR3 comprises 14 residues. The CDR3 sequence is CSAARTGNTGELFF. The CDR3 bases are TGCAGTGCTGCCCGGACAGGGAACACCGGGGAGCTGTTTTTT.